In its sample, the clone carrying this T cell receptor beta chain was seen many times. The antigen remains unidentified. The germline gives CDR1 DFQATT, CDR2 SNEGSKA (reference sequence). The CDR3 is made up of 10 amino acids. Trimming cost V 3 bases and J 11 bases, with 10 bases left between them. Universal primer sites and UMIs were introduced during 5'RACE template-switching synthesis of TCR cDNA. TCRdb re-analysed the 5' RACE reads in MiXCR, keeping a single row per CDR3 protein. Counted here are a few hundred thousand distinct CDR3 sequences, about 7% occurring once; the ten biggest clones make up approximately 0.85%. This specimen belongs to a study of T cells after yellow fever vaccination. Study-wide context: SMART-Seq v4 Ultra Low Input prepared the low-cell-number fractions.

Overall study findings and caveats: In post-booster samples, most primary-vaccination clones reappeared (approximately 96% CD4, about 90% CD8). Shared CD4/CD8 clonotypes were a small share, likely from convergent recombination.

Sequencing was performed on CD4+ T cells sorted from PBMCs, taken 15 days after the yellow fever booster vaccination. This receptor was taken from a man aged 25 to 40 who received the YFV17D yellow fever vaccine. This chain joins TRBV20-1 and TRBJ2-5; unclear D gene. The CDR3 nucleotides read TGCAGTGCTAGTAGCCTAGTTCAGTACTTC. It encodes CSASSLVQYF.